One sample yielded the 22 T cell receptor beta chains listed below, sequenced in a study of cytomegalovirus exposure and HLA in healthy donors. TCRdb's table, derived via immunoSEQ multiplex PCR, lists solely in-frame clones and lacks some. The sample shows 100,000 to 150,000 clones, about 87% of them seen only once. Sequencing input: PBMCs. These receptors came from a woman aged 18 to 35 in good health and CMV-seronegative.

The chain links TRBV6-6 to TRBJ2-3; no clear D. Trimming removed 6 bases from V and 2 bases from J, with 12 bases in between. Looked up from germline, CDR1 is MNHNY and CDR2 is SVGAGI (reference sequence). CDR3 size: 14 residues. The CDR3 bases are TGTGCCAGCAGGCCCAGAACCAACACAGATACGCAGTATTTT. Translated: CASRPRTNTDTQYF.

V gene TRBV7-2 combines with J gene TRBJ2-3, with 10 nucleotides matching TRBD1. The V and J ends lost 5 bases and 5 bases, in that order; junction bases with no gene match: 4. CDR1 is SGHTA, CDR2 FQGNSA, per germline. The CDR3 runs 14 residues. Written as DNA, the CDR3 is TGTGCCAGCAGCCCGGGACAGGGGCGAGATACGCAGTATTTT. It codes for CASSPGQGRDTQYF.

This rearrangement joins TRBV25-1 to TRBJ2-7; tentatively, D is TRBD1 (6 bases). V was shortened by 5 bases and J by 0 bases, with 11 bases between the two germline ends. Per germline, CDR1 MGHDK and CDR2 SYGVNS. The CDR3 extends over 14 amino acids. CDR3 sequence reads: CASSYSDSSYEQYF. CDR3 DNA sequence: TGTGCCAGCAGTTATTCGGACAGCTCCTACGAGCAGTACTTC.

The J gene is TRBJ2-3, the V gene TRBV19; 7 bases line up with TRBD2. Trimming took 4 bases from V and 6 from J; bases not matched to a gene: 13. The CDR3 totals 16 residues. CDR1 is LNHDA, CDR2 SQIVND, per germline (reference sequence). CDR3 amino acids: CASSNPSSGATDTQYF. Here the CDR3 DNA reads TGTGCCAGTAGTAACCCCTCCAGCGGGGCTACCGATACGCAGTATTTT.

DNA of the CDR3: TGTGCCAGCAGCTCCCGTGGGGACTCCTCTGGAAACACCATATATTTT. It yields the protein CASSSRGDSSGNTIYF. The rearrangement joins TRBV9 to TRBJ1-3; perhaps TRBD1 as D (5 bases). Trimming left V 4 bases short and J 0 bases short, with 14 bases between. CDR1 SGDLS and CDR2 YYNGEE come from the germline V gene. The CDR3 contains 16 residues.

This chain joins TRBV4-2 and TRBJ2-1, with 11 bases aligning to TRBD2. The CDR3 is made up of 16 amino acids. J gave up 4 bases and V 2 bases, and 4 bases lay outside the gene matches. Looked up from germline, CDR1 is LGHNA and CDR2 is YNFKEQ. The CDR3 coding sequence is TGTGCCAGCAGCCAAACGATAGCGGGGGGGTACAATGAGCAGTTCTTC. It codes for CASSQTIAGGYNEQFF.

The chain has TRBV27 and TRBJ2-2; no reliable D call. V shed 9 bases and J shed 4 bases, with 18 bases lying between them. Germline CDR1 reads MNHEY; CDR2 reads SMNVEV (reference sequence). There are 15 residues in the CDR3. The CDR3 is CASHPAGLGTGELFF. CDR3 DNA: TGTGCCAGTCATCCCGCTGGGCTGGGCACCGGGGAGCTGTTTTTT.

This chain uses TRBV9 with TRBJ2-7; 7 bases align to TRBD1. CDR1 is SGDLS, CDR2 YYNGEE, per germline. Trimming at V came to 3 bases and at J to 2 bases, leaving 11 bases not matched to a gene. This CDR3 is 16 amino acids long. CDR3 residues: CASSETGEVVPYEQYF. The DNA of the CDR3 is TGTGCCAGCAGCGAAACAGGGGAAGTCGTCCCCTACGAGCAGTACTTC.

For the CDR3, the DNA is TGTGCCAGCAGTGGGATAGCGGGAGTTCAAGAGACCCAGTACTTC. Its protein product is CASSGIAGVQETQYF. The rearrangement uses TRBV2 and TRBJ2-5, with TRBD2 identical over 9 bases. The trim removed 4 bases at V and 2 bases at J, leaving 5 bases unmatched. The CDR3 is made up of 15 amino acids. Germline-derived CDR1 and CDR2 are SNHLY and FYNNEI.

V gene TRBV7-9 combines with J gene TRBJ1-2; 8 bases are shared with TRBD1. The CDR3 has 15 amino acids. V was pared by 4 bases and J by 4 bases, with 8 bases of the junction left unmatched. CDR1 SEHNR and CDR2 FQNEAQ come from the germline V gene (reference sequence). CDR3 DNA sequence: TGTGCCAGCAGCTCACTTCCGGGACAGGCCTATGGCTACACCTTC. It translates to CASSSLPGQAYGYTF.

The V and J genes are TRBV27 and TRBJ1-1, with D possibly being TRBD1 (5 bases). The germline V gene encodes CDR1 MNHEY and CDR2 SMNVEV (reference sequence). CDR3 length equals 12 residues. The germline V and J ends were trimmed by 6 bases and 8 bases, with 13 bases remaining between them. For the CDR3, the DNA is TGTGCCAGCAGCAAACCAGGGCAGGAAGCTTTCTTT. Encoded protein: CASSKPGQEAFF.

This chain connects TRBV27 to TRBJ2-7, with no clear D. The CDR3 loop spans 12 amino acids. Germline V gene sequence: CDR1 MNHEY, CDR2 SMNVEV (reference sequence). Deletions cut 6 bases from V and 6 bases from J, with 12 bases between. CDR3 sequence (DNA): TGTGCCAGCAGCTCAAGGAGTCGCGAGCAGTACTTC. This gives the protein CASSSRSREQYF.

This sequence joins TRBV27 and TRBJ2-1, with 7 bases matching TRBD2. The CDR3 spans 15 residues. V was pared by 6 bases and J by 6 bases, with 11 bases of the junction left unmatched. Germline V CDR1 and CDR2: MNHEY, SMNVEV (reference sequence). CDR3 nucleotide sequence: TGTGCCAGCAGGTGGGGGGGTGGGAGTGGCAATGAGCAGTTCTTC. This gives the protein CASRWGGGSGNEQFF.

The chain uses TRBV29-1 and TRBJ1-1; D is perhaps TRBD1 (5 bases). V lost 3 bases, J lost 7 bases, and 9 bases lay in between. Germline CDR1 reads SQVTM; CDR2 reads ANQGSEA. This CDR3 comprises 11 residues. This CDR3 is CSVDRGNEAFF. The CDR3 DNA reads TGCAGCGTTGATAGGGGTAATGAAGCTTTCTTT. Using reference TRBV29-1 and TRBJ1-1 for the parts outside the CDR3, the full variable domain is SAVISQKPSRDICQRGTSLTIQCQVDSQVTMMFWYRQQPGQSLTLIATANQGSEATYESGFVIDKFPISRPNLTFSTLTVSNMSPEDSSIYLCSVDRGNEAFFGQGTRLTVV.

The gene calls are TRBV27 and TRBJ1-6, with 8 bases that match TRBD1. V lost 5 bases, J lost 4 bases, and 1 base stayed unmatched. CDR1 is MNHEY, CDR2 SMNVEV, per germline (reference sequence). The CDR3 spans 14 residues. CDR3 residues: CASSDRGYNSPLHF. For the CDR3, the DNA is TGTGCCAGCAGTGACAGGGGATATAATTCACCCCTCCACTTT.

CDR3 loop: CASSQQGTSQPQHF. Here the CDR3 DNA reads TGTGCCAGCAGTCAACAGGGAACCAGTCAGCCCCAGCATTTT. This sequence joins TRBV28 and TRBJ1-5, with D possibly TRBD1 on 6 matching bases. CDR3 length: 14 residues. Germline CDR1 is MDHEN and CDR2 is SYDVKM. Trimming removed 5 bases from V and 6 bases from J, with 14 bases in between.

The chain employs TRBV9 and TRBJ2-7; D remains unclear. The germline gives CDR1 SGDLS, CDR2 YYNGEE. Deletions cut 0 bases from V and 0 bases from J, with 10 bases between. This CDR3 region has 15 residues. The CDR3 DNA reads as TGTGCCAGCAGCGTAGGACTGACGAGCTCCTACGAGCAGTACTTC. It encodes CASSVGLTSSYEQYF.

This clone has more than one count but fewer than ten. This chain connects TRBV12-5 to TRBJ2-2, with TRBD1 as a possible D gene (6 bases). Between the trimmed V and J ends, which lost 0 bases and 3 bases, there was a span of 23 bases. In germline, CDR1 is LGHNT, CDR2 FRNRAP. The CDR3 spans 20 residues. For the CDR3, the DNA is TGTGCTAGTGGTTTGGTAGGGGTTAGTGTTGACAGGACTTACACCGGGGAGCTGTTTTTT. This sequence encodes CASGLVGVSVDRTYTGELFF.

This clone was detected a few times. This chain connects TRBV11-2 to TRBJ2-7, with a weak D call TRBD1 (5 bases). V was shortened by 3 bases and J by 0 bases, with 12 bases between the two germline ends. The length of the CDR3 is 15 residues. Germline lookup yields CDR1 SGHAT and CDR2 FQNNGV. CDR3 nucleotides: TGTGCCAGCAGCTTCAGGGCAGATAACTCCTACGAGCAGTACTTC. This sequence encodes CASSFRADNSYEQYF.

As to this clone: This sample includes further DNA sequences coding for the same CDR3. This chain joins TRBV5-6 and TRBJ2-7; the D is unclear. V lost 3 bases and J 3 bases, leaving 4 bases between the germline ends. Germline V gene sequence: CDR1 SGHDT, CDR2 YYEEEE. The CDR3 consists of 11 residues. This chain's CDR3 is CASSSNYEQYF. The CDR3 DNA reads TGTGCCAGCAGCTCAAACTACGAGCAGTACTTC.

V is TRBV5-1 and J is TRBJ2-6; TRBD1 agrees at 8 bases. After removal of 4 bases from V and 0 bases from J, the junction contained 9 bases not matched to a gene. Germline loops: CDR1 SGHRS, CDR2 YFSETQ. The CDR3 totals 18 residues. The CDR3 DNA is TGCGCCAGCAGCCCGCAGACAGGGGCCAGCTCTGGGGCCAACGTCCTGACTTTC. Protein product: CASSPQTGASSGANVLTF.

This sequence joins TRBV5-4 and TRBJ1-1; possible D gene TRBD1, 5 bases. The CDR3 is made up of 13 amino acids. The germline V and J ends were trimmed by 0 bases and 2 bases, with 5 bases remaining between them. Germline CDR1 reads SGHNT; CDR2 reads YYREEE (reference sequence). The CDR3: CASSLGGNTEAFF. The CDR3, as DNA: TGTGCCAGCAGCTTGGGGGGCAACACTGAAGCTTTCTTT.